Listed below are T cell receptor beta chains from one sample, sequenced in a study of cytomegalovirus exposure and HLA in healthy donors. The protocol was immunoSEQ multiplex PCR, while the TCRdb copy is restricted to in-frame clones and leaves out a portion. This table has over 150,000 clones, 70% to 75% appearing once. Sequencing was performed on PBMCs. The receptor set was obtained from a man aged 25 to 45 in good health and CMV-seropositive. Each CDR3 is given with its conserved first and last residue. A D gene is named only where the DNA matches it firmly. Rows give clone size only sometimes, using once, few, many, or a class for an expanded clone.

d_gene: -; v_gene: TRBV18; abundance: -; j_gene: TRBJ1-1; CDR3aa: CASSTSTANTEAFF; CDR3nt: TGTGCCAGCTCAACCAGTACAGCGAACACTGAAGCTTTCTTT
d_gene: TRBD1; v_gene: TRBV11-3; abundance: -; j_gene: TRBJ2-7; CDR3aa: CASSRGQREQYF; CDR3nt: TGTGCCAGCAGCCGGGGACAGCGGGAGCAGTACTTC
d_gene: TRBD2; v_gene: TRBV19; abundance: -; j_gene: TRBJ2-2; CDR3aa: CASSIRRERDTGELFF; CDR3nt: TGTGCCAGTAGTATTAGGCGGGAGCGTGATACCGGGGAGCTGTTTTTT
d_gene: -; v_gene: TRBV6-6; abundance: -; j_gene: TRBJ1-2; CDR3aa: CASRSDSSYGYTF; CDR3nt: TGTGCCAGCAGATCGGACAGTTCCTATGGCTACACCTTC
d_gene: -; v_gene: TRBV9; abundance: -; j_gene: TRBJ1-2; CDR3aa: CALQRGAGGYTF; CDR3nt: TGTGCCTTACAGCGGGGGGCGGGAGGCTACACCTTC
d_gene: -; v_gene: TRBV4-1; abundance: -; j_gene: TRBJ1-5; CDR3aa: CASSQEGQTYSNQPQHF; CDR3nt: TGCGCCAGCAGCCAAGAGGGGCAGACTTATAGCAATCAGCCCCAGCATTTT
d_gene: TRBD2; v_gene: TRBV28; abundance: once; j_gene: TRBJ2-5; CDR3aa: CAANGGGLGGETQYF; CDR3nt: TGTGCCGCTAATGGGGGAGGGCTTGGTGGGGAGACCCAGTACTTC
d_gene: TRBD2; v_gene: TRBV7-2; abundance: -; j_gene: TRBJ2-1; CDR3aa: CASSLQVAGGMNNEQFF; CDR3nt: TGTGCCAGCAGCTTACAGGTAGCGGGCGGGATGAACAATGAGCAGTTCTTC
d_gene: TRBD2; v_gene: TRBV10-3; abundance: -; j_gene: TRBJ2-3; CDR3aa: CATFTSGMTDTQYF; CDR3nt: TGTGCCACTTTCACTAGCGGGATGACAGATACGCAGTATTTT
d_gene: -; v_gene: TRBV7-3; abundance: few; j_gene: TRBJ2-7; CDR3aa: CASSSDSYSEQYF; CDR3nt: TGTGCCAGCAGCTCGGACAGTTACTCCGAGCAGTACTTC
d_gene: TRBD1; v_gene: TRBV4-1; abundance: -; j_gene: TRBJ2-5; CDR3aa: CASSQDRGAGGRETQYF; CDR3nt: TGCGCCAGCAGCCAAGATCGAGGGGCAGGGGGCCGGGAGACCCAGTACTTC
d_gene: TRBD1; v_gene: TRBV6-5; abundance: -; j_gene: TRBJ2-7; CDR3aa: CASSYGTGPYEQYF; CDR3nt: TGTGCCAGCAGTTACGGGACAGGCCCCTACGAGCAGTACTTC
d_gene: -; v_gene: TRBV27; abundance: -; j_gene: TRBJ2-7; CDR3aa: CASSLQWTNTYEQYF; CDR3nt: TGTGCCAGCAGTTTACAGTGGACTAACACCTACGAGCAGTACTTC
d_gene: TRBD1; v_gene: TRBV5-6; abundance: once; j_gene: TRBJ1-2; CDR3aa: CASSLGLGRGRDGYTF; CDR3nt: TGTGCCAGCAGCTTGGGGTTGGGCAGGGGGCGCGATGGCTACACCTTC
d_gene: TRBD1; v_gene: TRBV7-6; abundance: -; j_gene: TRBJ2-1; CDR3aa: CASSLDLSGQVYNEQFF; CDR3nt: TGTGCCAGCAGCTTAGACCTCTCCGGACAGGTCTACAATGAGCAGTTCTTC
d_gene: -; v_gene: TRBV6-5; abundance: -; j_gene: TRBJ1-2; CDR3aa: CASSPGRQGYGYTF; CDR3nt: TGTGCCAGCAGTCCCGGGCGGCAGGGCTATGGCTACACCTTC
d_gene: TRBD1; v_gene: TRBV2; abundance: -; j_gene: TRBJ2-2; CDR3aa: CASSPDRGTGELFF; CDR3nt: TGTGCCAGCAGTCCGGACAGGGGGACCGGGGAGCTGTTTTTT
d_gene: -; v_gene: TRBV28; abundance: -; j_gene: TRBJ2-1; CDR3aa: CASTSRAGALPYFRGNEQFF; CDR3nt: TGTGCCAGCACCTCCCGGGCAGGGGCGCTTCCCTACTTCAGAGGCAATGAGCAGTTCTTC
d_gene: TRBD1; v_gene: TRBV28; abundance: -; j_gene: TRBJ2-7; CDR3aa: CASSAQTGTVYEQYF; CDR3nt: TGTGCCAGCAGTGCGCAGACCGGGACAGTCTACGAGCAGTACTTC
d_gene: -; v_gene: TRBV6-5; abundance: -; j_gene: TRBJ2-1; CDR3aa: CASSYSRGSSYNEQFF; CDR3nt: TGTGCCAGCAGTTATAGCAGGGGAAGCTCCTACAATGAGCAGTTCTTC
d_gene: TRBD2; v_gene: TRBV28; abundance: -; j_gene: TRBJ2-3; CDR3aa: CASSLGLAGESDTQYF; CDR3nt: TGTGCCAGCAGCTTGGGACTAGCGGGAGAATCCGATACGCAGTATTTT
d_gene: -; v_gene: TRBV7-3; abundance: -; j_gene: TRBJ2-1; CDR3aa: CASSPSRGSYNEQFF; CDR3nt: TGTGCCAGCAGCCCCTCCCGGGGTTCCTACAATGAGCAGTTCTTC
d_gene: TRBD1; v_gene: TRBV4-2; abundance: few; j_gene: TRBJ2-2; CDR3aa: CASSQEGTVNTGELFF; CDR3nt: TGTGCCAGCAGCCAAGAGGGGACAGTCAACACCGGGGAGCTGTTTTTT
d_gene: -; v_gene: TRBV14; abundance: -; j_gene: TRBJ2-6; CDR3aa: CASSQGSGAGANVLTF; CDR3nt: TGTGCCAGCAGCCAAGGGTCCGGGGCTGGGGCCAACGTCCTGACTTTC
d_gene: TRBD2; v_gene: TRBV2; abundance: -; j_gene: TRBJ2-1; CDR3aa: CASSDSLAGGQRQFF; CDR3nt: TGTGCCAGCAGTGACAGTCTAGCGGGGGGGCAAAGGCAGTTCTTC
d_gene: -; v_gene: TRBV9; abundance: -; j_gene: TRBJ2-7; CDR3aa: CASSVATGGQNEQYF; CDR3nt: TGTGCCAGCAGCGTAGCTACGGGGGGACAAAACGAGCAGTACTTC
d_gene: -; v_gene: TRBV10-2; abundance: -; j_gene: TRBJ1-2; CDR3aa: CASRSTGNYGYTF; CDR3nt: TGCGCCAGCAGATCGACGGGTAACTATGGCTACACCTTC
d_gene: TRBD2; v_gene: TRBV4-1; abundance: many; j_gene: TRBJ2-3; CDR3aa: CASSRTSGSAADTQYF; CDR3nt: TGCGCCAGCAGTCGTACTAGCGGGAGTGCTGCAGATACGCAGTATTTT
d_gene: -; v_gene: TRBV18; abundance: few; j_gene: TRBJ1-6; CDR3aa: CASSLQAGTNNSPLHF; CDR3nt: TGTGCCAGCTCACTCCAGGCAGGAACAAACAATTCACCCCTCCACTTT
d_gene: TRBD1; v_gene: TRBV7-2; abundance: -; j_gene: TRBJ2-2; CDR3aa: CASSLAGGQHTGELFF; CDR3nt: TGTGCCAGCAGCTTAGCAGGGGGACAGCACACCGGGGAGCTGTTTTTT
d_gene: TRBD2; v_gene: TRBV29-1; abundance: few; j_gene: TRBJ2-1; CDR3aa: CSATGLAGGLYNEQFF; CDR3nt: TGCAGCGCTACAGGACTAGCGGGAGGACTTTACAATGAGCAGTTCTTC
d_gene: TRBD1; v_gene: TRBV11-2; abundance: -; j_gene: TRBJ1-1; CDR3aa: CASSLHLGQGRGTEAFF; CDR3nt: TGTGCCAGCAGCTTACACCTCGGACAGGGAAGGGGCACTGAAGCTTTCTTT
d_gene: -; v_gene: TRBV15; abundance: -; j_gene: TRBJ1-5; CDR3aa: CATSAMGAGDGQPQHF; CDR3nt: TGTGCCACCAGCGCGATGGGGGCAGGGGATGGTCAGCCCCAGCATTTT
d_gene: TRBD1; v_gene: TRBV7-3; abundance: -; j_gene: TRBJ1-6; CDR3aa: CASSSGTGYSPLHF; CDR3nt: TGTGCCAGCAGCTCCGGGACAGGGTATTCACCCCTCCACTTT
d_gene: -; v_gene: TRBV5-6; abundance: -; j_gene: TRBJ2-7; CDR3aa: CASSLNQINRGQYF; CDR3nt: TGTGCCAGCAGCTTAAATCAGATTAATCGAGGGCAGTACTTC
d_gene: -; v_gene: TRBV19; abundance: few; j_gene: TRBJ1-5; CDR3aa: CASSILLGQPQHF; CDR3nt: TGTGCCAGTAGTATATTGCTAGGTCAGCCCCAGCATTTT
d_gene: TRBD1; v_gene: TRBV28; abundance: -; j_gene: TRBJ1-2; CDR3aa: CASSPGTANYGYTF; CDR3nt: TGTGCCAGCAGCCCAGGGACAGCAAACTATGGCTACACCTTC
d_gene: -; v_gene: TRBV6-5; abundance: few; j_gene: TRBJ1-2; CDR3aa: CASSTGVNYGYTF; CDR3nt: TGTGCCAGCAGTACAGGAGTTAACTATGGCTACACCTTC
d_gene: TRBD2; v_gene: TRBV18; abundance: -; j_gene: TRBJ2-2; CDR3aa: CASSPGTSGGPNTGELFF; CDR3nt: TGTGCCAGCTCACCCGGGACTAGCGGGGGTCCGAACACCGGGGAGCTGTTTTTT
d_gene: TRBD2; v_gene: TRBV30; abundance: few; j_gene: TRBJ2-7; CDR3aa: CAWSGLAGSGEQYF; CDR3nt: TGTGCCTGGAGTGGACTAGCGGGGTCCGGGGAGCAGTACTTC
d_gene: TRBD2; v_gene: TRBV5-1; abundance: -; j_gene: TRBJ2-1; CDR3aa: CASSLTSGYYNEQFF; CDR3nt: TGCGCCAGCAGTTTGACTAGCGGCTACTACAATGAGCAGTTCTTC
d_gene: -; v_gene: TRBV7-9; abundance: -; j_gene: TRBJ1-2; CDR3aa: CASSHKGQGYGYTF; CDR3nt: TGTGCCAGCAGCCATAAAGGGCAGGGCTATGGCTACACCTTC
d_gene: TRBD1; v_gene: TRBV5-6; abundance: -; j_gene: TRBJ1-3; CDR3aa: CASSGGTVGNTIYF; CDR3nt: TGTGCCAGCAGCGGTGGGACAGTAGGAAACACCATATATTTT
d_gene: TRBD1; v_gene: TRBV7-3; abundance: few; j_gene: TRBJ2-2; CDR3aa: CASSLTGQGYTGELFF; CDR3nt: TGTGCCAGCAGCTTAACGGGACAGGGATACACCGGGGAGCTGTTTTTT
d_gene: -; v_gene: TRBV6-5; abundance: few; j_gene: TRBJ1-2; CDR3aa: CASRASFRVNYGYTF; CDR3nt: TGTGCCAGCAGGGCCTCGTTCAGGGTTAACTATGGCTACACCTTC
d_gene: TRBD2; v_gene: TRBV15; abundance: few; j_gene: TRBJ2-3; CDR3aa: CATSRGALAGEDTQYF; CDR3nt: TGTGCCACCAGCAGAGGGGCCTTAGCGGGAGAAGATACGCAGTATTTT
d_gene: -; v_gene: TRBV9; abundance: -; j_gene: TRBJ1-3; CDR3aa: CASSTYSGNTIYF; CDR3nt: TGTGCCAGCAGCACATACTCTGGAAACACCATATATTTT
d_gene: -; v_gene: TRBV25-1; abundance: -; j_gene: TRBJ2-1; CDR3aa: CASSEPRGSSYNEQFF; CDR3nt: TGTGCCAGCAGTGAACCTAGGGGAAGTTCCTACAATGAGCAGTTCTTC
d_gene: TRBD2; v_gene: TRBV9; abundance: -; j_gene: TRBJ2-1; CDR3aa: CASSALAGASYNEQFF; CDR3nt: TGTGCCAGCAGCGCTCTAGCGGGAGCATCCTACAATGAGCAGTTCTTC
d_gene: TRBD2; v_gene: TRBV18; abundance: -; j_gene: TRBJ2-6; CDR3aa: CASSPGSGGGGSGANVLTF; CDR3nt: TGTGCCAGCTCACCCGGAAGTGGCGGGGGAGGATCTGGGGCCAACGTCCTGACTTTC
d_gene: -; v_gene: TRBV12-5; abundance: -; j_gene: TRBJ2-3; CDR3aa: CASGLGTGRGPDTQYF; CDR3nt: TGTGCTAGTGGTTTGGGGACAGGGAGGGGCCCAGATACGCAGTATTTT
d_gene: TRBD1; v_gene: TRBV6-1; abundance: few; j_gene: TRBJ1-4; CDR3aa: CASSETGVLVAFGGEKLFF; CDR3nt: TGTGCCAGCAGTGAAACAGGGGTCCTCGTCGCATTTGGAGGTGAAAAACTGTTTTTT
d_gene: TRBD1; v_gene: TRBV29-1; abundance: -; j_gene: TRBJ1-2; CDR3aa: CSGATGSAGYTF; CDR3nt: TGCAGCGGGGCGACAGGGTCGGCTGGCTACACCTTC
d_gene: TRBD1; v_gene: TRBV7-9; abundance: -; j_gene: TRBJ2-4; CDR3aa: CASSFGQGRGGNIQYF; CDR3nt: TGTGCCAGCAGCTTCGGACAGGGACGGGGAGGAAACATTCAGTACTTC
d_gene: TRBD1; v_gene: TRBV30; abundance: -; j_gene: TRBJ2-7; CDR3aa: CAGDGQGAPKYF; CDR3nt: TGTGCCGGAGATGGACAGGGGGCGCCGAAGTACTTC
d_gene: -; v_gene: TRBV11-1; abundance: few; j_gene: TRBJ2-1; CDR3aa: CASSSIGASAYNEQFF; CDR3nt: TGTGCCAGCAGCTCGATAGGGGCTAGCGCTTACAATGAGCAGTTCTTC
d_gene: TRBD2; v_gene: TRBV9; abundance: -; j_gene: TRBJ2-3; CDR3aa: CASSARTSGGLATDTQYF; CDR3nt: TGTGCCAGCAGCGCCCGGACTAGCGGGGGCTTAGCAACAGATACGCAGTATTTT
d_gene: -; v_gene: TRBV4-1; abundance: -; j_gene: TRBJ2-1; CDR3aa: CASSQEGRGPYNEQFF; CDR3nt: TGCGCCAGCAGCCAAGAGGGGCGGGGACCCTACAATGAGCAGTTCTTC
d_gene: TRBD2; v_gene: TRBV28; abundance: -; j_gene: TRBJ2-1; CDR3aa: CASSPGGAGGPHNEQFF; CDR3nt: TGTGCCAGCAGCCCCGGGGGAGCGGGAGGGCCCCACAATGAGCAGTTCTTC